Following are 18 T cell receptor beta chains from one sample sequenced in a study of blood T cells in healthy people across ages. For the second PCR, which ran for 7 to 11 cycles, a sample-barcoded 5' primer and a J-beta primer mix were used. TCRdb reprocessed the 5' RACE reads via MiXCR and lists one record per CDR3 protein. This sample has fewer than 800,000 distinct CDR3 sequences, with roughly 25% found just once. The same data also contributed to another study, on T cells of mothers and their children.

The sample comprised blood. These receptors were collected from a boy aged 5-17 years in good health.

This clonotype was recorded a few times. The chain uses TRBV28 and TRBJ2-1; TRBD2 matches 10 bases. Losses at the gene ends were 5 bases for V and 8 bases for J; bases not matched to a gene: 15. Germline V lookup: CDR1 MDHEN, CDR2 SYDVKM. This CDR3 is built from 17 residues. The CDR3 DNA sequence: TGTGCCAGCAGTGATCCCAGGGGTACTAGCGGGACGCATGAGCAGTTCTTC. This encodes CASSDPRGTSGTHEQFF.

This clonotype was seen a handful of times. This sequence joins TRBV5-1 and TRBJ2-1; perhaps TRBD2 as D (6 bases). CDR1 and CDR2 (germline): SGHRS, YFSETQ. V shed 4 bases and J shed 6 bases, with 14 bases lying between them. The CDR3 is made up of 14 amino acids. In DNA, the CDR3 is TGCGCCAGCAGCCGTTTCGCGGGGACCAATGAGCAGTTCTTC. It encodes CASSRFAGTNEQFF.

This clonotype appeared a few times. CDR3 sequence reads: CASSQDEDDNSPLHF. The CDR3 nucleotides are TGCGCCAGCAGCCAAGATGAGGACGATAATTCACCCCTCCACTTT. The chain has TRBV4-3 and TRBJ1-6; D unresolved. Per germline, CDR1 LGHNA and CDR2 YSLEER. The CDR3 length is 15 residues. V was shortened by 0 bases and J by 5 bases, with 8 bases between the two germline ends.

This clonotype has more than one count but fewer than ten. The CDR3 region has the DNA TGTGCCAGCAGTTTTGGGTCGAGGGGGCAGCCCCAGCATTTT. It yields the protein CASSFGSRGQPQHF. V usage is TRBV12-3 or TRBV12-4 and J usage is TRBJ1-5; tentatively, D is TRBD1 (6 bases). The V gene lost 3 bases and the J gene lost 7 bases, with 13 bases spanning the gap. The CDR3 totals 14 residues.

The J gene is TRBJ1-2, the V gene TRBV28; D call uncertain. Germline CDR1 MDHEN, CDR2 SYDVKM. The CDR3 sequence is 15 residues long. Trimming left V 3 bases short and J 1 base short, with 12 bases between. The CDR3 region is CASSFPPVSNYGYTF. DNA of the CDR3: TGTGCCAGCAGTTTCCCCCCCGTCAGTAACTATGGCTACACCTTC.

The chain joins TRBV24-1 to TRBJ2-5; 9 bases match TRBD2. The DNA end favors TRBJ2-1, so the J call may be wrong. The germline V gene has CDR1 KGHDR and CDR2 SFDVKD. There are 14 residues in the CDR3. The chain's CDR3 is CATSGSGSLNEQFF. CDR3 DNA: TGTGCCACCAGTGGTAGCGGGAGCCTCAATGAGCAGTTCTTC.

This chain links TRBV3-1 with TRBJ1-2; D gene unclear. The CDR3 runs 18 residues. The V gene's germline CDR1 is LGHDT and CDR2 YNNKEL (reference sequence). Trimming took off 0 bases at V and 3 bases at J, with 20 bases between the two ends. For the CDR3, the DNA is TGTGCCAGCAGCCAAGAAATCCCACGCGTAGTATTGGACTATGGCTACACCTTC. Protein: CASSQEIPRVVLDYGYTF.

This clonotype has more than one count but fewer than ten. The J gene is TRBJ2-1, the V gene TRBV20-1, with 8 bases matching TRBD2. V was clipped by 3 bases and J by 3 bases; unmatched bases: 4. Germline CDR1 is DFQATT and CDR2 is SNEGSKA (reference sequence). This CDR3 has 14 amino acids. For the CDR3, the DNA is TGCAGTGCTAGCGACGCGGGGGGCTACAATGAGCAGTTCTTC. Translated, it gives CSASDAGGYNEQFF.

The chain uses TRBV5-1 and TRBJ2-3; perhaps TRBD2 as D (5 bases). The CDR3 extends over 16 amino acids. The germline V gene encodes CDR1 SGHRS and CDR2 YFSETQ. Trimming pared 2 bases from V and 0 bases from J, leaving 13 bases between. The CDR3 DNA is TGCGCCAGCAGCTTACTTCAGGAGGCTAGCACAGATACGCAGTATTTT. Encoded protein: CASSLLQEASTDTQYF.

J is TRBJ2-2 and V is TRBV29-1; a possible D gene is TRBD2 (6 bases). V was cut by 3 bases and J by 3 bases, with 8 bases left in between. The CDR3 runs to 13 residues. Looked up from germline, CDR1 is SQVTM and CDR2 is ANQGSEA. Here the CDR3 reads CSVEGEDTGELFF. The CDR3 DNA reads TGCAGCGTTGAGGGGGAGGACACCGGGGAGCTGTTTTTT.

V usage is TRBV28 and J usage is TRBJ2-7, with D perhaps TRBD1 (6 bases). Deletions cut 6 bases from V and 0 bases from J, with 15 bases between. Per germline, CDR1 MDHEN and CDR2 SYDVKM. The length of the CDR3 is 15 residues. The CDR3: CASRPGHKSSYEQYF. CDR3 nucleotide sequence: TGTGCCAGCAGGCCGGGACATAAGAGCTCCTACGAGCAGTACTTC. The full variable domain, its missing parts supplied by reference TRBV28 and TRBJ2-7, is DVKVTQSSRYLVKRTGEKVFLECVQDMDHENMFWYRQDPGLGLRLIYFSYDVKMKEKGDIPEGYSVSREKKERFSLILESASTNQTSMYLCASRPGHKSSYEQYFGPGTRLTVT.

The chain links TRBV12-5 to TRBJ2-3; no clear D gene. This CDR3 has 13 amino acids. V was trimmed by 6 bases and J by 6 bases, leaving 13 bases between them. CDR1 LGHNT and CDR2 FRNRAP come from the germline V gene. The CDR3 DNA is TGTGCTAGTGGCGACGCTCAAGGGGATACGCAGTATTTT. Translation gives CASGDAQGDTQYF. The whole variable domain, filled in from reference TRBV12-5 and TRBJ2-3, reads DARVTQTPRHKVTEMGQEVTMRCQPILGHNTVFWYRQTMMQGLELLAYFRNRAPLDDSGMPKDRFSAEMPDATLATLKIQPSEPRDSAVYFCASGDAQGDTQYFGPGTRLTVL.

The sample holds a few counts of this clonotype. J is TRBJ2-5 and V is TRBV29-1, with TRBD1 as a possible D gene (6 bases). V lost 6 bases, J lost 4 bases, and 21 bases lay in between. CDR3 length: 15 amino acids. Germline CDR1 and CDR2: SQVTM and ANQGSEA. CDR3 in DNA: TGCAGCGTCCCATCCCCCACAGGGAAATCAGAGACCCAGTACTTC. This codes for CSVPSPTGKSETQYF. Filled out from reference TRBV29-1 and TRBJ2-5, the complete variable domain reads SAVISQKPSRDICQRGTSLTIQCQVDSQVTMMFWYRQQPGQSLTLIATANQGSEATYESGFVIDKFPISRPNLTFSTLTVSNMSPEDSSIYLCSVPSPTGKSETQYFGPGTRLLVL.

The J gene is TRBJ2-2, the V gene TRBV18, with D tentatively TRBD1 (6 bases). CDR3 length: 17 residues. The germline gives CDR1 KGHSH, CDR2 LQKENI. Trimming took off 1 base at V and 6 bases at J, with 18 bases between the two ends. CDR3 sequence: CASSPLETGSHSGELFF. In DNA, the CDR3 is TGTGCCAGCTCACCACTCGAGACAGGATCCCACTCCGGGGAGCTGTTTTTT.

The J gene is TRBJ2-7, the V gene TRBV21-1; the table's D call TRBD1 went unverified against the DNA. TRBV21-1 has pseudogene status. The CDR3 consists of 16 residues. The CDR3 DNA reads as TGTGCCAGCAGCAAAGATCTCTCGGGGCTGTCCTACGAGCAGTACTTC. Translation gives CASSKDLSGLSYEQYF.

The gene calls are TRBV2 and TRBJ1-2, with a weak D call TRBD1 (5 bases). The CDR3 consists of 16 residues. The ends were cut back, 5 bases at V and 6 bases at J, with 22 bases in the middle. Looked up from germline, CDR1 is SNHLY and CDR2 is FYNNEI. DNA of the CDR3: TGTGCCAGCAGTAGCGGGGTTGGTACAGGACAAAATGGCTACACCTTC. It yields the protein CASSSGVGTGQNGYTF.

The genes are TRBV7-9 and TRBJ2-5; 9 bases map to TRBD2. With the DNA end fitting TRBJ2-1 better, the J assignment may be wrong. Germline assignment: CDR1 SEHNR and CDR2 FQNEAQ (reference sequence). The CDR3 has 16 amino acids. Written as DNA, the CDR3 is TGTGCCAGCACCGGTACGATTTCGCGGGAGGGCAATGAGCAGTTCTTC. This gives the protein CASTGTISREGNEQFF.

This clonotype was recorded once. CDR3 nucleotide sequence: TGTGCCAGCAGCCAACATTTTGGGAGCACTGAAGCTTTCTTT. Amino acids: CASSQHFGSTEAFF. The chain is built from TRBV13 and TRBJ1-1; no reliable D call. The CDR3 consists of 14 residues. CDR1 and CDR2 from the germline V gene are PRHDT and FYEKMQ (reference sequence). Trimming took 5 bases from V and 4 from J, leaving 14 bases between them.